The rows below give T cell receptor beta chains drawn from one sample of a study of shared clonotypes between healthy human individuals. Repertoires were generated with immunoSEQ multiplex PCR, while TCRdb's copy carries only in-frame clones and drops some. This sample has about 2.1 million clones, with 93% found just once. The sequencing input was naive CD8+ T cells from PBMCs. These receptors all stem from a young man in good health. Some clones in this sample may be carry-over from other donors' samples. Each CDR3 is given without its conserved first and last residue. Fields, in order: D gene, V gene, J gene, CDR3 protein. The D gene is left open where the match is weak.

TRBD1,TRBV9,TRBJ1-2,ASSVGLGTGDNYGYT
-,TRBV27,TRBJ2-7,ASSLGPGPYEQY
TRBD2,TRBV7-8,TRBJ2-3,ASSLVLAEKSTSTDTQY
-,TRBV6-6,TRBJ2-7,ASSYLRHEQY
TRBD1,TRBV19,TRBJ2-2,AISDRENTGELF
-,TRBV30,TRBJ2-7,AWSYGSDEQY
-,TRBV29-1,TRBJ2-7,SVAPASGAYEQY
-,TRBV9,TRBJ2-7,ASSVGSSVYEQY
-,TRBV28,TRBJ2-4,ASSEGTELAKNIQY
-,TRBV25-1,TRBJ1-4,ASGTRSTFNEKLF
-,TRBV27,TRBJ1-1,ASSLTGYGTEAF
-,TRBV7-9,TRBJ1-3,ASSKQGFGNTIY
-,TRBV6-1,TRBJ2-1,ASSVNRATYNEQF
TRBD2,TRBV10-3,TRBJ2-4,AISAGLAGVAKNIQY
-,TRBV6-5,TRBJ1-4,ASSPGVREKLF
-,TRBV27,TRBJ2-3,ASSSRGQFTDTQY
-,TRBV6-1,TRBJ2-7,ASSEVESSEAYEQY
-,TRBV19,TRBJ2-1,ASNIGKSSYNEQF
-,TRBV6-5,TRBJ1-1,ASSLRITMNTEAF
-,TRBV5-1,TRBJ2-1,ASSLDRGTYNEQF
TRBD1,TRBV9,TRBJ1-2,ASSVGAGGLYGYT
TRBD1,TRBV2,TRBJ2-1,ASRTRDRVQGSSYNEQF
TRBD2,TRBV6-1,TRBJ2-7,ASSERGVMETRIYEQY
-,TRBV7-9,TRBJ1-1,ASSDPLDTEAF
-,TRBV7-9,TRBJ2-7,ASSSRLGGIFHEQY
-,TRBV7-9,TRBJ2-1,ASSLEINKPYNEQF
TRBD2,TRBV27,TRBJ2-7,ASSLITSGSIHEQY
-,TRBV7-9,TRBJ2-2,ASSSAGPTGELF
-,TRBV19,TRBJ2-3,ASSISVLATTDTQY
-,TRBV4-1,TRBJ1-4,ASSQDSAGVVEKLF
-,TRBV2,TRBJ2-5,ASRGRDTPGETQY
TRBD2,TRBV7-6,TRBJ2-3,ASSLAAGGTDTQY
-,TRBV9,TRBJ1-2,ASSEGGRQAPGNYGYT
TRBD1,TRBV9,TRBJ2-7,ASSANRDRGTYEQY
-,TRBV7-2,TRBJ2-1,ASSGLLGGEWNEQF
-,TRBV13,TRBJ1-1,ASTRGVDTEAF
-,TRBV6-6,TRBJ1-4,ASSPRDTNEKLF
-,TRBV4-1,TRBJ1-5,ASSQGAYDSNQPQH
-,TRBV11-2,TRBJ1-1,ASSPGWGGDTEAF
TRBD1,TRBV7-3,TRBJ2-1,ASSLTQGAFNEQF
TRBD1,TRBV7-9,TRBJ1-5,ASSPRGQGRAGPQH
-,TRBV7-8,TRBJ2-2,ASSLAPGELF
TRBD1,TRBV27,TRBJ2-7,ASGRVGTGVFEQY
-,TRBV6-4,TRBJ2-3,ASREIRGTYTSTDTQY
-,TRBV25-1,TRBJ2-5,ASSEWGGKTQY
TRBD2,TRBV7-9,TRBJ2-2,ASSSSGRGTGELF
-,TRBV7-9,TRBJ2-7,ASSFPRAGQTDYEQY
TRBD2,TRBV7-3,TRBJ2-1,ASSLTGGSYNEQF
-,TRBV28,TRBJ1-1,ASSVQREAF
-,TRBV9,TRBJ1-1,ASSPEGGYTEAF
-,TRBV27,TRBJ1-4,ASSLSAGGAEKLF
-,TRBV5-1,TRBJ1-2,ASSLDPGSYGYT
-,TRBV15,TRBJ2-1,ATSGAGDDEQF
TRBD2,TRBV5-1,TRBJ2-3,ASSYGGGDTDTQY